This T cell receptor (beta chain) was captured by sequencing in a study of T cells in Graves' hyperthyroidism and ophthalmopathy. Turning to the study itself: Peripheral blood specimens were obtained at initial diagnosis, prior to any treatment. Study-wide results and caveats: Expanded thyroid clonotypes (above 0.001) were mostly also found in blood.

TCR beta CDR3 region amplification was performed from RNA transcripts. The study used the HTBI primer set for a first-round RT-PCR of the TCR CDR3. TCRdb re-called the multiplex PCR reads with MiXCR, one entry per CDR3 protein. This repertoire shows hundreds of thousands of distinct CDR3 sequences, less than 25% found once; its top ten account for approximately 30%. The study excluded patients with uncontrolled infection, other autoimmune disease, pregnancy or lactation. The authors took PBMCs from 9.5 to 10 ml fresh peripheral blood. The sample holds a few counts of this clonotype. Its cognate antigen is unknown. After removal of 4 bases from V and 3 bases from J, the junction contained 7 bases not matched to a gene. The germline gives CDR1 SGHDT, CDR2 YYEEEE. This CDR3 has 16 amino acids.

This sequence joins TRBV5-6 and TRBJ2-1; 10 nucleotides agree with TRBD1. This receptor was obtained from a man aged 25 to 40 with Graves' ophthalmopathy. The sequencing input was blood. The CDR3 sequence: CASSTRQGADYNEQFF. The CDR3, as DNA: TGTGCCAGCAGCACTAGACAGGGGGCAGACTACAATGAGCAGTTCTTC.